Each of the 17 T cell receptor beta chains below was sequenced from the same sample in a study of CD8 T cells in Susac syndrome (dated by TCRdb to the late 2010s). Libraries came from the immunoSEQ multiplex PCR assay. RNA was extracted with the RNeasy kit and 0.5 to 1 ug was reverse transcribed using random hexamers. TCRdb reanalyzed the raw reads on its own, using fastp at Q25 for trimming and MiXCR for clone calling, and kept in-frame beta chains. CDR3 protein sequences are deduplicated, and each keeps its most common genes and DNA. The sample yields about 210,000 distinct CDR3 sequences; 95% were counted once. The ten largest clonotypes hold just over 0.08% of the sample. The material sequenced was CD4+ T cells from PBMCs. The source of these receptors is a human donor with multiple sclerosis.

This chain links TRBV7-9 with TRBJ1-4, with D unclear. V was pared by 5 bases and J by 14 bases, with 15 bases between. CDR3 size: 12 residues. Germline CDR1 SEHNR, CDR2 FQNEAQ (reference sequence). The CDR3 DNA follows: TGTGCCAGCAGCCCGTACCGTGACGGCCTGTTTTTT. This codes for CASSPYRDGLFF.

V and J are TRBV7-9 and TRBJ2-1; 7 bases agree with TRBD2. V lost 8 bases and J lost 2; bases outside the gene matches: 3. CDR1 and CDR2 (germline): SEHNR, FQNEAQ (reference sequence). The CDR3 loop spans 13 amino acids. For the CDR3, the DNA is TGTGCCAGCCCCGGGGGGACCTACAATGAGCAGTTCTTC. It yields the protein CASPGGTYNEQFF.

The V gene is TRBV7-2, the J gene TRBJ1-1; a weak D match, TRBD1 (6 bases). V gave up 2 bases and J gave up 0 bases, with 13 bases separating them. Germline CDR1 reads SGHTA; CDR2 reads FQGNSA. The CDR3 length is 16 residues. CDR3 coding DNA: TGTGCCAGCAGCTTATCGGGGGCTGGGTTGAACACTGAAGCTTTCTTT. This gives the protein CASSLSGAGLNTEAFF.

This clonotype was seen only once. The chain has TRBV19 and TRBJ1-1, with D hard to call. Germline CDR1 reads LNHDA; CDR2 reads SQIVND (reference sequence). CDR3 length: 12 amino acids. The V end was cut by 3 bases, the J end by 8 bases, with 10 bases between. This CDR3 is CASSISTGEAFF. CDR3 bases: TGTGCCAGTAGTATTAGTACTGGCGAAGCTTTCTTT.

The rearrangement links TRBV20-1 to TRBJ2-7; no clear D gene. This CDR3 spans 12 amino acids. The germline V and J ends were trimmed by 5 bases and 4 bases, with 12 bases remaining between them. Germline CDR1 DFQATT, CDR2 SNEGSKA (reference sequence). The CDR3 protein is CSARIPGYEQYF. The CDR3 nucleotides are TGCAGTGCTCGCATTCCGGGTTACGAGCAGTACTTC.

The CDR3 protein is CSAHAGGDGYTF. In DNA, the CDR3 is TGCAGTGCTCATGCAGGGGGCGATGGCTACACCTTC. The chain recombines TRBV20-1 with TRBJ1-2, with 8 bases fitting TRBD1. The V segment lost 5 bases and the J segment 6 bases; nucleotides outside the gene matches: 5. Germline-derived CDR1 and CDR2 are DFQATT and SNEGSKA (reference sequence). CDR3 size: 12 residues.

The chain joins TRBV29-1 to TRBJ2-6, with unresolved D. CDR1 and CDR2 from the germline V gene are SQVTM and ANQGSEA. V was shortened by 5 bases and J by 0 bases, with 8 bases between the two germline ends. The CDR3 is made up of 14 amino acids. DNA for the CDR3: TGCAGCGTTCGCTCGGGCTCTGGGGCCAACGTCCTGACTTTC. It specifies CSVRSGSGANVLTF.

A few counts support this clonotype. This chain connects TRBV19 to TRBJ1-5; a possible D gene is TRBD1 (5 bases). Trimming took 0 bases from V and 7 from J, leaving 7 bases between them. The germline V gene encodes CDR1 LNHDA and CDR2 SQIVND (reference sequence). This CDR3 comprises 13 residues. CDR3: CASSIDRDQPQHF. The CDR3 bases are TGTGCCAGTAGTATAGATAGGGACCAGCCCCAGCATTTT.

This chain links TRBV20-1 with TRBJ2-1, with 8 nucleotides matching TRBD2. The trim removed 3 bases at V and 7 bases at J, leaving 5 bases unmatched. This CDR3 region has 13 residues. In germline, CDR1 is DFQATT, CDR2 SNEGSKA (reference sequence). CDR3 nucleotides: TGCAGTGCTAGCTCGGGAGGGGGGAATGAGCAGTTCTTC. This translates into CSASSGGGNEQFF.

J is TRBJ1-6 and V is TRBV2, with 8 bases lining up with TRBD1. V shed 2 bases, J shed 9 bases, and the junction held 6 bases outside the gene matches. Per the germline V gene, CDR1 is SNHLY and CDR2 is FYNNEI. The CDR3 length is 15 residues. The CDR3 DNA reads TGTGCCAGCAGTGAATGGGCAGGGGGCGGTTCACCCCTCCACTTT. Translation: CASSEWAGGGSPLHF. Variable domain in full (rest from reference TRBV2 and TRBJ1-6): EPEVTQTPSHQVTQMGQEVILRCVPISNHLYFYWYRQILGQKVEFLVSFYNNEISEKSEIFDDQFSVERPDGSNFTLKIRSTKLEDSAMYFCASSEWAGGGSPLHFGNGTRLTVT.

This chain joins TRBV9 and TRBJ1-4; D unresolved. The CDR3 contains 14 residues. The V and J ends lost 0 bases and 5 bases respectively, with 8 bases between them. Germline V lookup: CDR1 SGDLS, CDR2 YYNGEE. The CDR3 region has the DNA TGTGCCAGCAGCGTAGAAGGCAGGAATGAAAAACTGTTTTTT. Translating it yields CASSVEGRNEKLFF.

The chain carries TRBV14 and TRBJ1-2, with D possibly being TRBD1 (5 bases). CDR1 and CDR2 (germline): SGHDN, FVKESK. V lost 0 bases to trimming and J lost 7 bases, with 12 bases between them. This CDR3 comprises 14 residues. Written as DNA, the CDR3 is TGTGCCAGCAGCCAAGATCGAGGGACGGGTGGCTACACCTTC. This encodes CASSQDRGTGGYTF.

The genes are TRBV12-3 or TRBV12-4 and TRBJ2-3; D ambiguous. CDR3 length equals 15 residues. Trimming took 3 bases from V and 2 from J, leaving 12 bases between them. CDR3 region: CASSFLRSDTDTQYF. The CDR3 coding sequence is TGTGCCAGCAGTTTCTTGAGGTCGGACACAGATACGCAGTATTTT.

The genes are TRBV3-1 and TRBJ2-7; the D call may be TRBD1 or TRBD2 (7 bases each). There are 14 residues in the CDR3. Trimming removed 4 bases at V and 3 bases at J, with 13 bases between. CDR1 and CDR2 from the germline V gene are LGHDT and YNNKEL (reference sequence). This CDR3 is CASSREGAYYEQYF. The CDR3 DNA reads as TGTGCCAGCAGCCGGGAGGGGGCTTACTACGAGCAGTACTTC.

This sequence joins TRBV30 and TRBJ2-7; D is unclear. Germline V gene lookup returns CDR1 GTSNPN and CDR2 SVGIG (reference sequence). V was cut by 0 bases and J by 4 bases, with 7 bases left in between. This CDR3 is built from 12 residues. The CDR3 coding sequence is TGTGCCTGGAGTGTATTCGGTTACGAGCAGTACTTC. It translates to CAWSVFGYEQYF.

The chain links TRBV12-3 or TRBV12-4 to TRBJ1-5; D gene unclear. Trimming removed 6 bases from V and 6 bases from J, with 9 bases in between. The CDR3 length is 12 residues. The CDR3: CASSWKGQPQHF. CDR3 sequence (DNA): TGTGCCAGCAGCTGGAAAGGTCAGCCCCAGCATTTT.

The chain recombines TRBV5-1 with TRBJ1-2, with D perhaps TRBD1 (5 bases). V was trimmed by 5 bases and J by 2 bases, leaving 16 bases between them. The CDR3 is 15 amino acids. Per germline, CDR1 SGHRS and CDR2 YFSETQ. This CDR3 is CASRQAGTVNYGYTF. The CDR3 coding sequence is TGCGCCAGCAGACAGGCCGGGACGGTCAACTATGGCTACACCTTC.